The sequence of this T cell receptor (beta chain) was determined in a study of blood T cells in healthy people across ages. The use of a sample-barcoded 5' primer and a J-beta primer mix characterized a second PCR of about 6 to 12 cycles. TCRdb processed the 5' RACE reads anew with MiXCR; each CDR3 protein has one entry. The sample lists around 1,000,000 distinct CDR3 sequences, approximately 26% occurring once. Looked up from germline, CDR1 is MDHEN and CDR2 is SYDVKM. V lost 5 bases and J 2 bases, leaving 5 bases between the germline ends. The CDR3 is 12 amino acids. The study's findings and limits: Any changes in expanded clonotypes were possibly confounded, as donor CMV status remained unknown. Compared with aged donors, long-lived donors showed fewer expanded clones, suggesting selection.

There are many counts of this clonotype. The antigen is unknown. These data also featured in a second study, about T cells of mothers and their children. That source notes: When the second PCR was run, its M1S primer added sample barcodes and 2-4 random nucleotides. TCR recombination output is shaped by thymic selection similarly in related and unrelated pairs.

Sequenced sample: blood. The TCR comes from a girl between 2 and 10 years old in good health. The V gene is TRBV28, the J gene TRBJ2-3; D unclear. The CDR3 loop reads CASSRYTDTQYF. The CDR3 DNA is TGTGCCAGCAGTAGATACACAGATACGCAGTATTTT.